The 10 T cell receptor beta chains listed next were all sequenced from one sample in a study of cytomegalovirus exposure and HLA in healthy donors. Researchers ran the PCR with 60 Vbeta and 13 Jbeta primers. Using immunoSEQ multiplex PCR, the repertoire was profiled, and TCRdb retains in-frame clones only, with some absent. The sample gives around 200,000 clones, 60% to 85% of which show up once; roughly 3% is in the top ten. Sequenced input: PBMCs. These receptors were taken from a female donor in good health and CMV-seronegative.

The chain has TRBV15 and TRBJ2-7; 7 nucleotides line up with TRBD1. CDR1 LNHNV and CDR2 YYDKDF come from the germline V gene (reference sequence). CDR3 size: 15 residues. J lost 5 bases, V lost 0 bases, and 7 bases had no gene match. The CDR3 loop is CATSRDSTGPNEQYF. CDR3 bases: TGTGCCACCAGCAGAGATTCGACAGGGCCAAACGAGCAGTACTTC.

This sequence joins TRBV4-3 and TRBJ2-5, with TRBD2 identical over 10 bases. Germline loops: CDR1 LGHNA, CDR2 YSLEER. V gave up 1 base and J gave up 5 bases; unmatched junction bases: 10. The CDR3 is made up of 17 amino acids. Written as DNA, the CDR3 is TGCGCCAGCAGCCAAGGGCATGCTAGCGGGGGAATCGAGACCCAGTACTTC. It encodes CASSQGHASGGIETQYF.

The genes are TRBV7-3 and TRBJ2-7, with D tentatively TRBD2 (5 bases). Trimming removed 5 bases from V and 7 bases from J, with 15 bases in between. This CDR3 contains 13 residues. Germline V gene sequence: CDR1 SGHTA, CDR2 FQGTGA. The CDR3, as DNA: TGTGCCAGCAGCCGGGATATTTCGGGGGAGCAGTACTTC. This codes for CASSRDISGEQYF.

This chain uses TRBV7-9 with TRBJ2-7; D remains unclear. The CDR3 contains 13 residues. V gave up 1 base and J gave up 4 bases, with 8 bases separating them. Germline V gene sequence: CDR1 SEHNR, CDR2 FQNEAQ (reference sequence). The CDR3: CASSLEQQYEQYF. The DNA for the CDR3 is TGTGCCAGCAGCTTAGAACAGCAATACGAGCAGTACTTC.

As DNA, the CDR3 is TGTGCCAGCAGTTTTAACGCGGGGCATGAACGAGGCTACACCTTC. This codes for CASSFNAGHERGYTF. The chain recombines TRBV27 with TRBJ1-2; tentatively, D is TRBD1 (5 bases). The V gene's germline CDR1 is MNHEY and CDR2 SMNVEV (reference sequence). Trimming cost V 3 bases and J 8 bases, with 19 bases left between them. This CDR3 is built from 15 residues.

CDR3 sequence (DNA): TGTGCCAGCAGCTTCCGAAGACAGGAGAGAGGCTATGGCTACACCTTC. This encodes CASSFRRQERGYGYTF. The chain recombines TRBV5-6 with TRBJ1-2, with a possible D match to TRBD1 (6 bases). The germline V and J ends were trimmed by 2 bases and 4 bases, with 18 bases remaining between them. This CDR3 comprises 16 residues. In germline, CDR1 is SGHDT, CDR2 YYEEEE.

The chain links TRBV27 to TRBJ2-1; TRBD1 is a possible D gene (6 bases). CDR3 length equals 12 residues. V was clipped by 5 bases and J by 10 bases, with 12 bases between them. Germline lookup yields CDR1 MNHEY and CDR2 SMNVEV (reference sequence). Here the CDR3 DNA reads TGTGCCAGCAGTCGAAAGACAGGCGAGCAGTTCTTC. It codes for CASSRKTGEQFF.

This clone was picked up one time. This chain links TRBV30 with TRBJ2-5; 7 nucleotides match TRBD2. In germline, CDR1 is GTSNPN, CDR2 SVGIG (reference sequence). V lost 4 bases and J lost 2; bases outside the gene matches: 7. The CDR3 runs to 14 residues. This chain's CDR3 is CAWNEAGPQETQYF. DNA of the CDR3: TGTGCCTGGAATGAAGCGGGACCGCAAGAGACCCAGTACTTC.

The chain carries TRBV29-1 and TRBJ2-1; 11 nucleotides match TRBD2. Germline CDR1 and CDR2: SQVTM and ANQGSEA. Unmatched junction bases numbered 2, after V lost 4 bases and J lost 6 bases. CDR3 size: 13 residues. This chain's CDR3 is CSVVAGGGNEQFF. Here the CDR3 DNA reads TGCAGCGTTGTAGCGGGAGGGGGCAATGAGCAGTTCTTC.

This chain connects TRBV30 to TRBJ1-1; D possibly corresponds to TRBD1 (6 bases). This CDR3 has 15 residues. Germline values: CDR1 GTSNPN, CDR2 SVGIG (reference sequence). Between the trimmed V and J ends, which lost 4 bases and 0 bases, there was a span of 15 bases. CDR3: CAWKRGGALNTEAFF. The DNA of the CDR3 is TGTGCCTGGAAAAGGGGGGGGGCATTGAACACTGAAGCTTTCTTT.